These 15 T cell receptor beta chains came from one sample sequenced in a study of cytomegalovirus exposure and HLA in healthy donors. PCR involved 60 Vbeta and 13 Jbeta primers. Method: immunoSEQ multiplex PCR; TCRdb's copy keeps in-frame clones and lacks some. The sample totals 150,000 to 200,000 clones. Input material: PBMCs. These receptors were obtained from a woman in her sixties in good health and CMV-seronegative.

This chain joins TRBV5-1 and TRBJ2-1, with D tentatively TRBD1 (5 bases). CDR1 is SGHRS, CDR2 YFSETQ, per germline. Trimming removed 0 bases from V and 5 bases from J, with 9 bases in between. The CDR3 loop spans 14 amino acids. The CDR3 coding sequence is TGCGCCAGCAGCTTGGTGGGGCAGAACAATGAGCAGTTCTTC. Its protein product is CASSLVGQNNEQFF. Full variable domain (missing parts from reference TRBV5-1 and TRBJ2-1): KAGVTQTPRYLIKTRGQQVTLSCSPISGHRSVSWYQQTPGQGLQFLFEYFSETQRNKGNFPGRFSGRQFSNSRSEMNVSTLELGDSALYLCASSLVGQNNEQFFGPGTRLTVL.

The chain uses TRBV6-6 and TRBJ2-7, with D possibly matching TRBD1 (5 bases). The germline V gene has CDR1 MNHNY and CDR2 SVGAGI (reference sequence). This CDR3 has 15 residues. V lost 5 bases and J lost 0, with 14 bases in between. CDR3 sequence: CASSPRRESSYEQYF. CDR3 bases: TGTGCCAGCAGTCCCCGCAGGGAAAGCTCCTACGAGCAGTACTTC.

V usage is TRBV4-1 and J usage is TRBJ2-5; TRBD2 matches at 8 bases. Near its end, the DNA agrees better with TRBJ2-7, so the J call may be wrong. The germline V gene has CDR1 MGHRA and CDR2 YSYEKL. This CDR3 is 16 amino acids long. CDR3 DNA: TGCGCCAGCAGCCAGGGGGGGAGAGCGGGAGCCTACGAGCAGTACTTC. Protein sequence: CASSQGGRAGAYEQYF.

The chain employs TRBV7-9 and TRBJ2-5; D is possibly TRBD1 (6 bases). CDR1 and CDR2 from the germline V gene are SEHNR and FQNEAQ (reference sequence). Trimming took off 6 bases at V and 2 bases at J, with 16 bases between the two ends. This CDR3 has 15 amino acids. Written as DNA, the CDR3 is TGTGCCAGCAGTCCTATAGGGACATTACAAGAGACCCAGTACTTC. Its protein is CASSPIGTLQETQYF.

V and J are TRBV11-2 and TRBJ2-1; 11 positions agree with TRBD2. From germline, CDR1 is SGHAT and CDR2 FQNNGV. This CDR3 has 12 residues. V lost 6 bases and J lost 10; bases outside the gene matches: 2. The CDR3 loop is CASSRLAGEQFF. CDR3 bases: TGTGCCAGCAGTCGACTAGCGGGGGAGCAGTTCTTC.

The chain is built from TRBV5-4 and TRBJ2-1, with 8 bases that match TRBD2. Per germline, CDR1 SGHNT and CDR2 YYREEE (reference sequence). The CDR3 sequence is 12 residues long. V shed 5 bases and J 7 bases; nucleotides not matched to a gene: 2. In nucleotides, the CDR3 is TGTGCCAGCAGTCGCGGGGGGAATGAGCAGTTCTTC. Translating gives CASSRGGNEQFF. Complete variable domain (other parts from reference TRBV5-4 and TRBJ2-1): ETGVTQSPTHLIKTRGQQVTLRCSSQSGHNTVSWYQQALGQGPQFIFQYYREEENGRGNFPPRFSGLQFPNYSSELNVNALELDDSALYLCASSRGGNEQFFGPGTRLTVL.

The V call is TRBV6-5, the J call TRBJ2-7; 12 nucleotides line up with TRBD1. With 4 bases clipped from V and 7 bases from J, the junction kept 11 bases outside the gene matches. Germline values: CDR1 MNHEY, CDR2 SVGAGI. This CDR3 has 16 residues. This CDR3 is CASSSPGTGGLEEQYF. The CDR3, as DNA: TGTGCCAGCAGTTCGCCTGGGACAGGGGGCTTGGAGGAGCAGTACTTC.

Here the CDR3 reads CASSQQMNTEAFF. DNA of the CDR3: TGTGCCAGCAGCCAGCAGATGAACACTGAAGCTTTCTTT. The rearrangement links TRBV14 to TRBJ1-1; no clear D gene. The CDR3 is 13 residues long. The V end was cut by 3 bases, the J end by 0 bases, with 5 bases between. Germline values: CDR1 SGHDN, CDR2 FVKESK. Complete variable domain (other parts from reference TRBV14 and TRBJ1-1): EAGVTQFPSHSVIEKGQTVTLRCDPISGHDNLYWYRRVMGKEIKFLLHFVKESKQDESGMPNNRFLAERTGGTYSTLKVQPAELEDSGVYFCASSQQMNTEAFFGQGTRLTVV.

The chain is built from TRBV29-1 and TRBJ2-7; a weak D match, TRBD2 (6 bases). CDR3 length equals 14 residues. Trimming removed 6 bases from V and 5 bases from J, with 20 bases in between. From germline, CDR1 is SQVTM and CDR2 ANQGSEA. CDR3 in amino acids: CSVMIGTGSDEQYF. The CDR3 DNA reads TGCAGCGTCATGATAGGGACTGGAAGCGACGAGCAGTACTTC.

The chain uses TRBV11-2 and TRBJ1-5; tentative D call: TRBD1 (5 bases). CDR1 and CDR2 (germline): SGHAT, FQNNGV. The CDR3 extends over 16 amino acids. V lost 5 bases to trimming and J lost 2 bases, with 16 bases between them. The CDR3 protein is CASSASSGAGNQPQHF. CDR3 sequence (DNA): TGTGCCAGCAGCGCCTCCAGCGGGGCGGGCAATCAGCCCCAGCATTTT.

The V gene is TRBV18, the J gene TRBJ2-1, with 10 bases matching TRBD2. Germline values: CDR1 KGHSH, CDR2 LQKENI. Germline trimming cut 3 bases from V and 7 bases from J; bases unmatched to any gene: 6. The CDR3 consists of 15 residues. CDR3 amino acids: CASSPDSGRANEQFF. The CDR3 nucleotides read TGTGCCAGCTCACCCGACAGCGGGAGGGCGAATGAGCAGTTCTTC.

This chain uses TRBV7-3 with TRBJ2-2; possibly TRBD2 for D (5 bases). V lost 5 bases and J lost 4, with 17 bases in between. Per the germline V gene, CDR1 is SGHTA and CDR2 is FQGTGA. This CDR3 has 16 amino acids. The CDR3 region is CASSLGSRGSTGELFF. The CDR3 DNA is TGTGCCAGCAGCCTAGGGTCGAGAGGGAGCACCGGGGAGCTGTTTTTT. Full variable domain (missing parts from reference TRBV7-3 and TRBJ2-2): GAGVSQTPSNKVTEKGKYVELRCDPISGHTALYWYRQSLGQGPEFLIYFQGTGAADDSGLPNDRFFAVRPEGSVSTLKIQRTERGDSAVYLCASSLGSRGSTGELFFGEGSRLTVL.

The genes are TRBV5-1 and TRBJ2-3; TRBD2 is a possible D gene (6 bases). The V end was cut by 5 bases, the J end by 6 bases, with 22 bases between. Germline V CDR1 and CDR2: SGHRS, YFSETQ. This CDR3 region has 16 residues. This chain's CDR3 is CASSLSGEPWTDTQYF. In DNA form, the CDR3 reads TGCGCCAGCAGTTTGTCGGGAGAACCCTGGACGGATACGCAGTATTTT.

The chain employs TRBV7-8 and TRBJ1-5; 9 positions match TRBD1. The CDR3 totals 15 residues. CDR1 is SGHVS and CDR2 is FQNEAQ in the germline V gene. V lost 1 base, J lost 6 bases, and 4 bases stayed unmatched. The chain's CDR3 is CASSLGQGEGQPQHF. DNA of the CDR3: TGTGCCAGCAGCTTAGGACAGGGGGAAGGTCAGCCCCAGCATTTT.

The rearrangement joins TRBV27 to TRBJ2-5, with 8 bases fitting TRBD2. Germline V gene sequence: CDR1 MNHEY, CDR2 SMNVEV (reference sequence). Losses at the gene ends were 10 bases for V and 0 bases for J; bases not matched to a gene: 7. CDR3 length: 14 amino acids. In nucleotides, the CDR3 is TGTGCCACTCGGGAGGGGTACCACCAAGAGACCCAGTACTTC. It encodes CATREGYHQETQYF.